This TCR beta chain was profiled in a study of blood T cells in healthy people across ages (dated by TCRdb to the mid-2010s). In the study overall: Template switching captured roughly one uniquely barcoded TCR beta cDNA molecule per two T cells in model experiments. The study measured age-related changes in TCR beta repertoire diversity using deep sequencing normalized with unique cDNA molecular identifiers. Using the same blood draw, the study looked at two additional independent replicas of 1 million unique cDNA reads for two donors, one aged 18 to 30 and the other aged 80 or older. Four age groups were formed from the donors: young (average approximately 15 years), middle-aged (around 41), aged (about 62) and long-lived (roughly 81). Donors of different ages were randomly distributed across sequencing lanes to avoid experimental bias.

The approximately 39 donors, aged about 6 to 95 years, were systemically healthy Caucasian individuals from Russia. Each donor gave ten milliliters of peripheral blood, drawn into EDTA-treated Vacutainer tubes. Ficoll-Paque density-gradient centrifugation was used to isolate PBMCs, with at least 7 million per sample. Total RNA, at least 5.5 micrograms per sample, was extracted from PBMCs with Trizol reagent. For every donor, an aliquot of PBMCs went through flow cytometry to measure the percentages of naive CD45RAhigh/CD27high T cells. Results the study describes overall, beyond this receptor: Compared with the aged group, the long-lived group had more naive CD4+ T cells, fewer expanded clones and increased TCR diversity, suggesting age selection. There was a strong correlation between observed TCR beta diversity and the percentage of naive T cells measured by flow cytometry. Observed TCR beta diversity per million T cells fell roughly linearly with age, and a significant reduction was already apparent by age around 40. Since profiling was done on bulk unsorted PBMCs, naive and antigen-experienced compartments could not be conclusively compared. Donor CMV infection status was unknown, potentially confounding age-related changes in expanded clonotypes. Estimates of total diversity from one million sequenced T cells were regarded as lower bounds and underestimates.

The CDR3 has 15 amino acids, counting the end cysteine and phenylalanine. Only the CDR3 portion is preserved as DNA: 45 bases, with reading frame beginning at the first base. Trimming at the junction amounts to 1 base on V and 6 bases on J, and the germline ends lie 13 bases apart. Library creation used 5' RACE. TCRdb lists the instrument as Illumina HiSeq 2500. A second PCR of 7 to 11 cycles was performed with a sample-barcoded 5' primer and a J-beta primer mix. Each TCR beta cDNA molecule received a unique molecular identifier from a template-switch 5' adaptor carrying 12 random nucleotides. Each sample yielded at least 3 million CDR3-containing paired-end reads. First-strand cDNA synthesis was performed from all RNA using the Mint cDNA synthesis kit, with priming by a TRBC-specific oligonucleotide. All cDNA was treated with uracil-DNA glycosylase and then went through a first 18-cycle PCR with the universal primers M1SS and BC2_uni_R. As for the original processing: For normalization, 1 million high-quality reads were randomly selected from each sample, with every read carrying a distinct molecular identifier. Instead of being binned into consensus sequences, reads that shared molecular identifiers were thrown out. MiTCR, set to a Q25 quality threshold and the strictest error-elimination algorithm, was used for CDR3 identification, clonotype clustering and error correction. A nonparametric unseen species model using Euler transformation provided a lower-bound estimate of total TCR beta diversity. TCRdb took the public reads, trimmed them with fastp at Q25, ran MiXCR for clone calling and kept in-frame beta chains. Under each unique CDR3 protein, matching rows form one entry showing the most common genes and DNA. V and J calls and clone size were set by TCRdb, not the authors. This sample holds more than 650,000 distinct CDR3 sequences; 20% to 25% were observed only once. Roughly a fifth of the sample is taken by the ten largest.

This clonotype occurred a few times. Its antigen is currently not known. It has no much larger one-base neighbor in the sample; base qualities were not kept. The specimen sequenced was blood. The receptor was isolated from a man between 65 and 85 years old in good health. The chain couples TRBV12-3 or TRBV12-4 to TRBJ2-1; the D gene is perhaps TRBD1 or TRBD2, as each covers 5 bases. CDR3 sequence: CASSLGGGRFNEQFF. At the DNA level, the sequence is TGTGCCAGCAGTTTAGGGGGCGGGCGGTTCAATGAGCAGTTCTTC.